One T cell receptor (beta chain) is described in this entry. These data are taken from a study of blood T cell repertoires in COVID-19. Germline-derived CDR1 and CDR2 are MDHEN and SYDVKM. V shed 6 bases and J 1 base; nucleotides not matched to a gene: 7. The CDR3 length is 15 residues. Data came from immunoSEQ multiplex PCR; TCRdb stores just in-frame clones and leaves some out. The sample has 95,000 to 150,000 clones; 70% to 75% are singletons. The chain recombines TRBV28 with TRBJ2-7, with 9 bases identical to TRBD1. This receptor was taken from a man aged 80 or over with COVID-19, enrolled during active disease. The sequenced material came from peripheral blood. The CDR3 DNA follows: TGTGCCAGCAGCGCACCGGGACAGGGTTCCTACGAGCAGTACTTC. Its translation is CASSAPGQGSYEQYF.